A single sample is the source of the 13 T cell receptor beta chains below, sequenced in a study of CD8+ T cells in alopecia areata. Isolated RNA was reverse transcribed into cDNA used as the sequencing template. The method was immunoSEQ multiplex PCR; TCRdb's version includes in-frame clones alone and lacks a portion of them. Among more than 150,000 clones listed, 50% to 75% were seen once. The sample in question was CD4+ T cells sorted from blood, obtained at week 0. These receptors originate from a human donor with alopecia areata.

This clone was counted a few times. This chain joins TRBV13 and TRBJ2-7; D remains unclear. Trimming took off 5 bases at V and 7 bases at J, with 12 bases between the two ends. The CDR3 is made up of 12 amino acids. Germline V gene sequence: CDR1 PRHDT, CDR2 FYEKMQ (reference sequence). The CDR3 bases are TGTGCCAGCAGCAGCATAATGGGGGAGCAGTACTTC. Its protein is CASSSIMGEQYF.

This clone has only a few counts. This chain uses TRBV6-5 with TRBJ1-6; the D is unclear. V lost 7 bases to trimming and J lost 9 bases, with 19 bases between them. The germline gives CDR1 MNHEY, CDR2 SVGAGI. The CDR3 covers 15 residues. CDR3 sequence (DNA): TGTGCCAGCACCTCTCCCGGCCCGGGGAGTTCACCCCTCCACTTT. Its protein is CASTSPGPGSSPLHF.

The chain carries TRBV5-1 and TRBJ2-7; TRBD2 agrees at 7 bases. The CDR3 sequence is 13 residues long. J gave up 6 bases and V 3 bases, and 6 bases lay outside the gene matches. In germline, CDR1 is SGHRS, CDR2 YFSETQ. In nucleotides, the CDR3 is TGCGCCAGCAGCTGGGCAGCGGGACTCGAGCAGTACTTC. Translation gives CASSWAAGLEQYF.

The chain joins TRBV29-1 to TRBJ2-2; D gene uncertain. Germline V lookup: CDR1 SQVTM, CDR2 ANQGSEA. Deletions cut 4 bases from V and 8 bases from J, with 17 bases between. The CDR3 length is 14 residues. CDR3 nucleotides: TGCAGCGTTGGTGCAGGAATGACCCCGGGGGAGCTGTTTTTT. It is translated as CSVGAGMTPGELFF.

The chain uses TRBV18 and TRBJ2-7; weak D call: TRBD1 (6 bases). The CDR3 spans 14 residues. Germline V gives CDR1 KGHSH, CDR2 LQKENI. V shed 3 bases and J shed 2 bases, with 11 bases lying between them. As DNA, the CDR3 is TGTGCCAGCTCACCGGGGGCAGCCGCCTACGAGCAGTACTTC. It specifies CASSPGAAAYEQYF.

This clone was counted between two and nine times. CDR3 nucleotides: TGCAGCGTTGGCCTGATACTGAGCACTGAAGCTTTCTTT. Protein: CSVGLILSTEAFF. This chain joins TRBV29-1 and TRBJ1-1, with D hard to call. V was cut by 4 bases and J by 4 bases, with 13 bases left in between. Per germline, CDR1 SQVTM and CDR2 ANQGSEA. This CDR3 has 13 amino acids.

The V gene is TRBV30, the J gene TRBJ1-1, with D tentatively TRBD1 (6 bases). Trimming took 0 bases from V and 7 from J, leaving 12 bases between them. The CDR3 extends over 13 amino acids. CDR1 GTSNPN and CDR2 SVGIG come from the germline V gene (reference sequence). CDR3 region: CAWSVVRGDEAFF. The CDR3 DNA is TGTGCCTGGAGTGTAGTCAGGGGAGATGAAGCTTTCTTT.

This chain links TRBV15 with TRBJ2-3; a weak D match, TRBD2 (5 bases). Per the germline V gene, CDR1 is LNHNV and CDR2 is YYDKDF (reference sequence). The CDR3 extends over 16 amino acids. The germline V and J ends were trimmed by 3 bases and 1 base, with 14 bases remaining between them. The CDR3 here is CATSRASGLRTDTQYF. The CDR3 DNA reads as TGTGCCACCAGCAGGGCGAGCGGTCTACGCACAGATACGCAGTATTTT.

There are many counts of this clone. This sequence joins TRBV13 and TRBJ2-7, with TRBD1 matching over 8 bases. After removal of 4 bases from V and 3 bases from J, the junction contained 8 bases not matched to a gene. Germline V gene lookup returns CDR1 PRHDT and CDR2 FYEKMQ (reference sequence). The CDR3 totals 15 residues. The CDR3 bases are TGTGCCAGCAGCTCTCATCTGACAGGGGTCTACGAGCAGTACTTC. It specifies CASSSHLTGVYEQYF.

This clone was recorded a few times. The chain has TRBV5-1 and TRBJ2-5; D gene ambiguous. Judging by the DNA end, TRBJ2-7 fits better; the J call may be wrong. The CDR3 totals 14 residues. Per germline, CDR1 SGHRS and CDR2 YFSETQ. The CDR3 DNA sequence: TGCGCCAGCAGCCCGGAGCTTCTATCGGGCGAGCAGTACTTC. Translation gives CASSPELLSGEQYF.

This chain uses TRBV4-2 with TRBJ2-3; D ambiguous. Germline V CDR1 and CDR2: LGHNA, YNFKEQ. This CDR3 is 15 amino acids long. Between the trimmed V and J ends, which lost 4 bases and 0 bases, there was a span of 11 bases. The CDR3 here is CASSPRHDSTDTQYF. The CDR3 DNA reads as TGTGCCAGCAGCCCCCGACACGATAGCACAGATACGCAGTATTTT.

The rearrangement links TRBV11-2 to TRBJ2-1; D tentatively fits TRBD1 or TRBD2 (6 bases each). Germline V gene data show CDR1 as SGHAT and CDR2 as FQNNGV. CDR3 length: 20 residues. Trimming removed 0 bases from V and 0 bases from J, with 21 bases in between. This CDR3 is CASSLDGRRDNPLSYNEQFF. The CDR3 nucleotides read TGTGCCAGCAGCTTAGACGGGAGACGGGACAATCCGCTCTCCTACAATGAGCAGTTCTTC.

The sample holds one count of this clone. The chain employs TRBV30 and TRBJ1-3; D call uncertain. CDR3 length: 13 amino acids. The V end lost 4 bases, the J end lost 0 bases, and 7 bases lay between the germline ends. CDR1 is GTSNPN and CDR2 is SVGIG in the germline V gene (reference sequence). CDR3 DNA: TGTGCCTGGACACCGAGCTCTGGAAACACCATATATTTT. It encodes CAWTPSSGNTIYF.